The rows below give T cell receptor beta chains drawn from one sample of a study of yellow fever vaccine responses in identical twins. TCRdb re-called the RT-PCR reads through MiXCR, storing one row per CDR3 protein. The table lists 5,000 or so distinct CDR3 sequences, around 92% of them singletons. Material: T cells from blood (PBMCs), unsorted or a sorted subset (not recorded which), obtained before or after yellow fever vaccination (not recorded which). The receptors were sampled from a woman between 18 and 29 years old who received the yellow fever vaccine. The CDR3 runs from the conserved cysteine through the conserved F or W. The D gene is left open where the match is weak. Some rows mark clone size as missing; the rest say once, few, many or name a class of expanded clone.

D gene	V gene	clone size	J gene	CDR3 protein	CDR3 DNA
.	TRBV7-9	.	TRBJ1-5	CASSLASGQPQHF	TGTGCCAGCAGCTTAGCTTCGGGCCAGCCCCAGCATTTT
TRBD2	TRBV29-1	.	TRBJ2-1	CSAVRRESGEQFF	TGCAGCGCCGTAAGGCGGGAGAGTGGAGAGCAGTTCTTC
TRBD2	TRBV18	.	TRBJ2-5	CASSPLASGTETQYF	TGTGCCAGCTCACCACTGGCTAGCGGTACTGAGACCCAGTACTTC
.	TRBV7-9	.	TRBJ1-2	CASSPQDGSGLGYTF	TGTGCCAGCAGCCCCCAAGACGGAAGCGGTCTGGGCTACACCTTC
TRBD1	TRBV20-1	.	TRBJ2-3	CSAFPGTGFPDTQYF	TGCAGTGCTTTTCCCGGGACAGGGTTCCCCGATACGCAGTATTTT
.	TRBV5-6	.	TRBJ1-1	CASTFTFGNTEAFF	TGTGCCAGCACTTTCACATTTGGGAACACTGAAGCTTTCTTT
.	TRBV11-3	.	TRBJ2-2	CASSLDPQTGELFF	TGTGCCAGCAGCTTAGATCCCCAAACGGGGGAGCTGTTTTTT
.	TRBV18	.	TRBJ1-1	CASSPQGSDTEAFF	TGTGCCAGCTCACCCCAGGGGTCGGACACTGAAGCTTTCTTT
.	TRBV29-1	.	TRBJ2-7	CSATTSGYDEQYF	TGCAGCGCGACGACCTCAGGGTATGACGAGCAGTACTTC
.	TRBV20-1	.	TRBJ2-3	CSASSDLDTQYF	TGCAGTGCCTCTAGCGACCTCGATACGCAGTATTTT
.	TRBV4-2	.	TRBJ1-2	CASSGRGGWGYTF	TGTGCCAGCAGCGGGCGAGGGGGATGGGGCTACACCTTC
.	TRBV20-1	once	TRBJ2-7	CSAREREGYYEQYF	TGCAGTGCTAGAGAACGGGAAGGGTACTACGAGCAGTACTTC
.	TRBV5-8	.	TRBJ2-5	CASSLVFRGETQYF	TGTGCCAGCAGCTTGGTGTTCAGGGGTGAGACCCAGTACTTC
.	TRBV11-2	.	TRBJ2-1	CASSFELNEQFF	TGTGCCAGCAGCTTCGAACTCAATGAGCAGTTCTTC
.	TRBV6-1	.	TRBJ2-4	CASSEHKNIQYF	TGTGCCAGCAGTGAACACAAAAACATTCAGTACTTC
.	TRBV3-1	.	TRBJ1-5	CASSQGVSNQPQHF	TGTGCCAGCAGCCAAGGGGTTAGCAATCAGCCCCAGCATTTT
.	TRBV11-3	.	TRBJ2-1	CASSLGSGTYNEQFF	TGTGCCAGCAGCTTAGGTTCAGGTACCTACAATGAGCAGTTCTTC